The TCR beta chain described here comes from a study of Ad26.COV2.S vaccination and SARS-CoV-2 variants. Study background: Ad26.COV2.S, an intramuscular injection, was given once or twice 56 days apart.

The method was immunoSEQ multiplex PCR; TCRdb's version includes in-frame clones alone and lacks a portion of them. Among about 380,000 clones, 83% were seen once, and the ten largest hold around 7%. Stated treatment: roughly 20 received Ad26.COV2.S at low or high dose, single or two shots; about five received placebo; per-sample allocation not given. Vaccine and placebo recipients were sampled on day 63 after the first injection. Germline CDR1 reads SQVTM; CDR2 reads ANQGSEA. V was clipped by 7 bases and J by 0 bases, with 15 bases between them. CDR3 length equals 14 residues. The sequences come from peripheral blood, collected in a trial of Ad26.COV2.S vaccine versus placebo. This clonotype originated in a person between 18 and 65 years old who received the Ad26.COV2.S COVID-19 vaccine or a placebo. This chain links TRBV29-1 with TRBJ1-1; the D gene is possibly TRBD1 (5 bases). The CDR3 DNA reads TGCAGCGCCACTCCGGGCAGGGTGAACACTGAAGCTTTCTTT. This gives the protein CSATPGRVNTEAFF.